The sequence of this T cell receptor beta chain was determined in a study of T cell changes during pregnancy in multiple sclerosis. The repertoire was sequenced with immunoSEQ multiplex PCR; TCRdb's copy has only in-frame clones and lacks some. Here the sample spans about 70,000 clones, 92% being singletons. Germline values: CDR1 LNHNV, CDR2 YYDKDF (reference sequence). CDR3 length equals 17 residues. V gave up 8 bases and J gave up 0 bases, with 20 bases separating them. The V and J genes are TRBV15 and TRBJ1-3, with D uncertain. Source: CD8+ T cells from peripheral blood mononuclear cells, taken in the third trimester of pregnancy. The receptor was isolated from a female donor in good health, enrolled as a control in a pregnancy study. The CDR3, as DNA: TGTGCCACCCGACACCCGATAGTTACAGACTCTGGAAACACCATATATTTT. Translated: CATRHPIVTDSGNTIYF.